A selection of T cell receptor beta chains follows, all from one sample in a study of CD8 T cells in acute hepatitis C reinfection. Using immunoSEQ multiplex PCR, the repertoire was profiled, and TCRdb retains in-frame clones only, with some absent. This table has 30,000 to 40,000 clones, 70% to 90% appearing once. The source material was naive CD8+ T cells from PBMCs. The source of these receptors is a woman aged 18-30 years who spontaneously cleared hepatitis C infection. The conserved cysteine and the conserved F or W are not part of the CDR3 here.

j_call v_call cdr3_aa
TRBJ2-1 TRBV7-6 ASSLDGTRWHEQF
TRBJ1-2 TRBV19 ASSIDLYGDYGYT
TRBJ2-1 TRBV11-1 ASSFTGTSLDEQF
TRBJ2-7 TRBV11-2 ASSLVASGGPYEQY
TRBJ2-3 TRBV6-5 ASIQGGPFMSTQY
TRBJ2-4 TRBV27 ASSLSRTGGYIQY
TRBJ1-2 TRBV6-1 ASSDVWDGYGYT
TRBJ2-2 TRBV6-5 ASSRTEPNTGELF
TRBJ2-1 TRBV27 ASSLGSGPVEQF
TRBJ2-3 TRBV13 ASSHTDTQY
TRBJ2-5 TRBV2 ASSEVGQEETQY
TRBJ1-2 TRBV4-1 ASSQPGQGGWGYT
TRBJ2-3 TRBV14 ASSQLAGLSTDTQY
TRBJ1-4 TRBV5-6 ASSLNRGSEKLF
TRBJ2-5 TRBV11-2 ASTSPAGPQETQY
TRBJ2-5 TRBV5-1 ASSFHTGEETQY
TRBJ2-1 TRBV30 AWSDTAGGPLSYNEQF
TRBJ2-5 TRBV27 ASSSHLGRVETQY
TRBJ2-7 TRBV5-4 ASSSTGALRYEQY
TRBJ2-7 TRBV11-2 ASRWTGGYEQY